These T cell receptor beta chains were read from a single sample in a study of blood T cell repertoires in COVID-19. The protocol was immunoSEQ multiplex PCR, while the TCRdb copy is restricted to in-frame clones and leaves out a portion. The table has tens of thousands of clones, approximately 90% seen once. The source material was peripheral blood. Receptor source: a woman aged 50 to 60 with COVID-19, enrolled during active disease. CDR3s include the opening cysteine and the closing phenylalanine or tryptophan. A D gene is named only where the DNA matches it firmly. Clone size is stated in some rows and not others, as once, few, many or a class when expanded.

V: TRBV9; J: TRBJ2-1; D: TRBD2; size: NA; DNA: TGTGCCAGATCCGGGACTAGCGGCAGCTCCTACAATGAGCAGTTCTTC; CDR3: CARSGTSGSSYNEQFF
V: TRBV4-2; J: TRBJ1-5; D: NA; size: NA; DNA: TGTGCCAGCACCCAGGGCCTCAATCAGCCCCAGCATTTT; CDR3: CASTQGLNQPQHF
V: TRBV5-1; J: TRBJ2-7; D: NA; size: few; DNA: TGCGCCAGCAGCCCAACAGGGATGGGTGAGCAGTACTTC; CDR3: CASSPTGMGEQYF
V: TRBV29-1; J: TRBJ1-5; D: NA; size: NA; DNA: TGCAGCGTTGGTTTTACCCCGACGGGACAGCCCCAGCATTTT; CDR3: CSVGFTPTGQPQHF
V: TRBV6-6; J: TRBJ2-4; D: TRBD1; size: NA; DNA: TGTGCCAGCAGTCCCGACAGGGGACAACCATCCAAAAACATTCAGTACTTC; CDR3: CASSPDRGQPSKNIQYF
V: TRBV30; J: TRBJ2-1; D: TRBD2; size: few; DNA: TGTGTACTCCAGACTAGCGGGATTTTTGATGAGCAGTTCTTC; CDR3: CVLQTSGIFDEQFF
V: TRBV11-2; J: TRBJ2-1; D: TRBD2; size: NA; DNA: TGTGCCAGCAGCTTAAGACTAGCGGGCTACAATGAGCAGTTCTTC; CDR3: CASSLRLAGYNEQFF
V: TRBV2; J: TRBJ1-5; D: NA; size: NA; DNA: TGTGCCAGCAGTAGCCCGAATCAGCCCCAGCATTTT; CDR3: CASSSPNQPQHF
V: TRBV7-3; J: TRBJ1-1; D: TRBD1; size: many; DNA: TGTGCCAGCAGCTCTACAGGGGGCCCCTCGAAAGCTTTCTTT; CDR3: CASSSTGGPSKAFF
V: TRBV24-1; J: TRBJ2-1; D: TRBD2; size: NA; DNA: TGTGCCACCAGTGATTTCCCTCGCGGGGGCTACAATGAGCAGTTCTTC; CDR3: CATSDFPRGGYNEQFF
V: TRBV6-5; J: TRBJ2-1; D: TRBD1; size: NA; DNA: TGTGCCAGCAGTTCCGGGACAGCTAATGAGCAGTTCTTC; CDR3: CASSSGTANEQFF